Below are 27 T cell receptor beta chains sequenced from a single sample in a study of shared clonotypes between healthy human individuals. This table comes from immunoSEQ multiplex PCR, and its TCRdb copy is limited to in-frame clones, with some not included. Altogether hundreds of thousands of clones are present, 90% to 97% being singletons, with the ten largest covering about 0.064%. The specimen was naive CD4+ T cells sorted from blood. The sample's subset: CD45RA+ positively selected. These receptors were obtained from a woman aged 30 to 39 in good health.

The gene calls are TRBV7-2 and TRBJ2-5, with 15 bases that match TRBD2. This CDR3 spans 15 amino acids. V dropped 8 bases and J dropped 11; count of bases not matched to a gene: 12. The germline V gene encodes CDR1 SGHTA and CDR2 FQGNSA. CDR3 loop: CASGPAGLAGGKQYF. The CDR3, as DNA: TGTGCCAGCGGACCGGCCGGACTAGCGGGAGGGAAGCAGTACTTC.

V and J are TRBV15 and TRBJ2-3, with D perhaps matching TRBD1 or TRBD2 (5 bases each). The germline V gene has CDR1 LNHNV and CDR2 YYDKDF (reference sequence). V lost 1 base to trimming and J lost 5 bases, with 10 bases between them. The CDR3 is 14 residues long. CDR3 sequence reads: CATSRVAGRDTQYF. CDR3 in DNA: TGTGCCACCAGCAGAGTGGCAGGGAGAGATACGCAGTATTTT.

This clone occurred a few times. This chain links TRBV6-1 with TRBJ2-7; weak D call: TRBD1 (5 bases). CDR1 and CDR2 from the germline V gene are MNHNS and SASEGT. The CDR3 extends over 16 amino acids. The V gene lost 3 bases and the J gene lost 7 bases, with 22 bases spanning the gap. CDR3 nucleotides: TGTGCCAGCAGTGATTTCTGGAGTCAGGGAAAGAGGGAGCAGTACTTC. Its protein is CASSDFWSQGKREQYF.

The chain employs TRBV10-3 and TRBJ2-5; tentative D call: TRBD2 (6 bases). CDR3 size: 13 residues. Germline-derived CDR1 and CDR2 are ENHRY and SYGVKD. The V end was cut by 6 bases, the J end by 3 bases, with 11 bases between. This CDR3 reads CAIRAGPEETQYF. Written as DNA, the CDR3 is TGTGCCATCAGGGCGGGGCCGGAAGAGACCCAGTACTTC.

The chain couples TRBV11-2 to TRBJ1-2; possible D gene TRBD1, 5 bases. Trimming removed 4 bases at V and 4 bases at J, with 16 bases between. Germline values: CDR1 SGHAT, CDR2 FQNNGV. The CDR3 loop spans 15 amino acids. CDR3: CASSSGTAAGYGYTF. The CDR3 nucleotides are TGTGCCAGCAGCTCCGGGACTGCGGCCGGCTATGGCTACACCTTC.

This clone has a handful of counts. This chain joins TRBV19 and TRBJ1-5, with unresolved D. V was trimmed by 5 bases and J by 6 bases, leaving 14 bases between them. Per germline, CDR1 LNHDA and CDR2 SQIVND (reference sequence). The CDR3 covers 14 residues. The CDR3 loop is CASSATWTSQPQHF. CDR3 DNA: TGTGCCAGTAGTGCCACTTGGACCAGTCAGCCCCAGCATTTT.

On this clone itself: The junction and the germline gene differ at one end; a read error may be behind it. The chain couples TRBV5-6 to TRBJ1-5; D is uncertain. The CDR3 covers 16 residues. Germline V gene sequence: CDR1 SGHDT, CDR2 YYEEEE. CDR3 sequence reads: CASSLAGRYSNQPQHF. CDR3 in DNA: TGTGCCAGCAGTTTGGCCGGCAGATATAGCAATCAGCCCCAGCATTTT.

The chain carries TRBV27 and TRBJ2-3, with 9 bases that match TRBD1. J lost 7 bases, V lost 0 bases, and 5 bases had no gene match. Looked up from germline, CDR1 is MNHEY and CDR2 is SMNVEV (reference sequence). This CDR3 spans 15 amino acids. The CDR3 protein is CASSLSGTGTNTQYF. CDR3 nucleotide sequence: TGTGCCAGCAGTTTATCGGGGACAGGGACTAATACGCAGTATTTT.

The J gene is TRBJ1-6, the V gene TRBV7-8; D remains unclear. Germline lookup yields CDR1 SGHVS and CDR2 FQNEAQ. This CDR3 spans 18 amino acids. V was pared by 6 bases and J by 3 bases, with 21 bases between. The CDR3 sequence is CASRVTATAAIYNSPLHF. The CDR3 coding sequence is TGTGCCAGCAGAGTAACGGCCACAGCCGCCATCTATAATTCACCCCTCCACTTT.

The genes are TRBV29-1 and TRBJ2-1, with 8 bases that match TRBD1. CDR1 and CDR2 (germline): SQVTM, ANQGSEA. This CDR3 comprises 13 residues. The V segment lost 1 base and the J segment 5 bases; nucleotides outside the gene matches: 1. The CDR3 sequence: CSVEATGDNEQFF. The DNA for the CDR3 is TGCAGCGTTGAAGCGACAGGGGACAATGAGCAGTTCTTC.

The CDR3 bases are TGTGCCAGCAAAAACGCGGCCTCCTACGAGCAGTACTTC. This encodes CASKNAASYEQYF. The chain recombines TRBV27 with TRBJ2-7; unclear D gene. The length of the CDR3 is 13 residues. Germline CDR1 and CDR2: MNHEY and SMNVEV (reference sequence). V was clipped by 7 bases and J by 0 bases, with 10 bases between them.

The genes are TRBV7-2 and TRBJ2-2, with TRBD2 matching over 12 bases. This CDR3 contains 15 residues. Losses at the gene ends were 4 bases for V and 5 bases for J; bases not matched to a gene: 2. CDR1 and CDR2 (germline): SGHTA, FQGNSA. CDR3 DNA sequence: TGTGCCAGCAGCTCTAGCGGGAGGGCTACCGGGGAGCTGTTTTTT. Protein: CASSSSGRATGELFF.

This clone was seen a single time. This chain connects TRBV18 to TRBJ1-3; D gene ambiguous. V lost 4 bases and J 0 bases, leaving 13 bases between the germline ends. Germline lookup yields CDR1 KGHSH and CDR2 LQKENI. There are 16 residues in the CDR3. CDR3 amino acids: CASSLASERSGNTIYF. In DNA, the CDR3 is TGTGCCAGCTCACTGGCGTCGGAGCGCTCTGGAAACACCATATATTTT.

The gene calls are TRBV21-1 and TRBJ2-1. TRBV21-1 is a pseudogene locus. The CDR3 consists of 14 residues. Here the CDR3 DNA reads TGTGCCAGCAGCAAAGTGGCAGGTAGCCATGAGCAGTTCTTC. Amino acid sequence: CASSKVAGSHEQFF.

The CDR3 region is CASSFLAGGTYEQYF. The CDR3 bases are TGCGCCAGCAGCTTCCTAGCGGGAGGGACCTACGAGCAGTACTTC. The V and J genes are TRBV5-1 and TRBJ2-7, with 12 bases fitting TRBD2. CDR3 length: 15 residues. The junction had 2 bases not matched to a gene; V was cut back by 2 bases and J by 2 bases. Germline V gene data show CDR1 as SGHRS and CDR2 as YFSETQ.

This rearrangement joins TRBV7-9 to TRBJ2-3, with D unresolved. The length of the CDR3 is 12 residues. In germline, CDR1 is SEHNR, CDR2 FQNEAQ (reference sequence). The germline V and J ends were trimmed by 4 bases and 2 bases, with 4 bases remaining between them. The CDR3 here is CASSSTTDTQYF. The CDR3 region has the DNA TGTGCCAGCAGCTCTACCACAGATACGCAGTATTTT.

The CDR3 region has the DNA TGTGCCAGCTCACCCCGAGACAGGGATGACACTGAAGCTTTCTTT. It encodes CASSPRDRDDTEAFF. The gene calls are TRBV18 and TRBJ1-1, with 7 bases lining up with TRBD1. Per germline, CDR1 KGHSH and CDR2 LQKENI. Losses at the gene ends were 3 bases for V and 3 bases for J; bases not matched to a gene: 7. The CDR3 is made up of 15 amino acids.

The gene calls are TRBV6-1 and TRBJ1-4; 7 positions agree with TRBD1. The CDR3 contains 15 residues. Germline assignment: CDR1 MNHNS and CDR2 SASEGT. After removal of 3 bases from V and 10 bases from J, the junction contained 11 bases not matched to a gene. CDR3 sequence (DNA): TGTGCCAGCAGTGATGTTAGGGACCACAGGGGAAAACTGTTTTTT. It encodes CASSDVRDHRGKLFF.

The chain uses TRBV7-2 and TRBJ2-3; the D is unclear. The V and J ends lost 5 bases and 2 bases respectively, with 11 bases between them. Germline V CDR1 and CDR2: SGHTA, FQGNSA. The CDR3 consists of 14 residues. For the CDR3, the DNA is TGTGCCAGCAGCAGGAGCATTCCCACAGATACGCAGTATTTT. Protein product: CASSRSIPTDTQYF. The entire variable domain, with the rest obtained from reference TRBV7-2 and TRBJ2-3, is as follows: GAGVSQSPSNKVTEKGKDVELRCDPISGHTALYWYRQSLGQGLEFLIYFQGNSAPDKSGLPSDRFSAERTGGSVSTLTIQRTQQEDSAVYLCASSRSIPTDTQYFGPGTRLTVL.

This clone has just one count. The chain has TRBV2 and TRBJ1-2, with D possibly TRBD1 on 5 matching bases. The CDR3 runs to 13 residues. Looked up from germline, CDR1 is SNHLY and CDR2 is FYNNEI. V was clipped by 6 bases and J by 5 bases, with 13 bases between them. The CDR3 nucleotides read TGTGCCAGCAGGGGGGATTTGTGGTATGGCTACACCTTC. Translation: CASRGDLWYGYTF.

The chain combines TRBV18 with TRBJ2-2; TRBD2 might be the D (5 bases). Trimming stripped 4 bases from V and 0 bases from J, with 12 bases between. The germline gives CDR1 KGHSH, CDR2 LQKENI. The CDR3 has 16 residues. CDR3 DNA sequence: TGTGCCAGCTCACGGAAAGCGGACCCGAACACCGGGGAGCTGTTTTTT. This codes for CASSRKADPNTGELFF.

In nucleotides, the CDR3 is TGTGCCAGCAGCCCCGGACCGGGACTAGCGGTCAATGAGCAGTTCTTC. Its protein is CASSPGPGLAVNEQFF. This chain connects TRBV7-9 to TRBJ2-1; TRBD2 aligns across 11 bases. The CDR3 totals 16 residues. J gave up 6 bases and V 5 bases, and 9 bases lay outside the gene matches. Germline CDR1 and CDR2: SEHNR and FQNEAQ (reference sequence). Looking up the rest from reference TRBV7-9 and TRBJ2-1 gives the full variable domain: DTGVSQNPRHKITKRGQNVTFRCDPISEHNRLYWYRQTLGQGPEFLTYFQNEAQLEKSRLLSDRFSAERPKGSFSTLEIQRTEQGDSAMYLCASSPGPGLAVNEQFFGPGTRLTVL.

The CDR3 nucleotides read TGTGCCAGCAGCGTTTGGCCTCCCTACGAGCAGTACTTC. Translating gives CASSVWPPYEQYF. This chain uses TRBV5-6 with TRBJ2-7; D is undetermined. The CDR3 length is 13 residues. V was trimmed by 4 bases and J by 2 bases, leaving 10 bases between them. Germline lookup yields CDR1 SGHDT and CDR2 YYEEEE.

The V and J genes are TRBV7-9 and TRBJ2-3, with D perhaps matching TRBD1 (6 bases). Per the germline V gene, CDR1 is SEHNR and CDR2 is FQNEAQ (reference sequence). The CDR3 contains 16 residues. V lost 6 bases and J lost 0, with 16 bases in between. CDR3 nucleotides: TGTGCCAGCAGTCAGCAGGGGACCCCCAGCACAGATACGCAGTATTTT. Its translation is CASSQQGTPSTDTQYF. Looking up the rest from reference TRBV7-9 and TRBJ2-3 gives the full variable domain: DTGVSQNPRHKITKRGQNVTFRCDPISEHNRLYWYRQTLGQGPEFLTYFQNEAQLEKSRLLSDRFSAERPKGSFSTLEIQRTEQGDSAMYLCASSQQGTPSTDTQYFGPGTRLTVL.

V usage is TRBV7-2 and J usage is TRBJ1-5; TRBD1 matches at 7 bases. The CDR3 is 15 amino acids. Germline values: CDR1 SGHTA, CDR2 FQGNSA. With V trimmed by 3 bases and J by 4 bases, 6 bases remained unmatched. The CDR3 loop is CASSFGRGGNQPQHF. The CDR3 coding sequence is TGTGCCAGCAGCTTCGGCAGGGGGGGGAATCAGCCCCAGCATTTT. Together with reference TRBV7-2 and TRBJ1-5, the CDR3 gives the full variable domain: GAGVSQSPSNKVTEKGKDVELRCDPISGHTALYWYRQSLGQGLEFLIYFQGNSAPDKSGLPSDRFSAERTGGSVSTLTIQRTQQEDSAVYLCASSFGRGGNQPQHFGDGTRLSIL.

J is TRBJ1-3 and V is TRBV5-1; 9 bases line up with TRBD1. Germline CDR1 is SGHRS and CDR2 is YFSETQ. V lost 7 bases to trimming and J lost 8 bases; unmatched junction nucleotides: 7. The length of the CDR3 is 13 residues. CDR3 amino acids: CASGGGQGDTIYF. CDR3 DNA sequence: TGCGCCAGCGGCGGGGGACAGGGCGACACCATATATTTT.

As for this clone: Distinct nucleotide sequences in the sample also encode this CDR3. This chain uses TRBV7-3 with TRBJ1-1; D gene uncertain. Trimming shortened V by 1 base and J by 3 bases, and 6 bases separated the two germline ends. The CDR3 covers 13 residues. Looked up from germline, CDR1 is SGHTA and CDR2 is FQGTGA. As DNA, the CDR3 is TGTGCCAGCAGCTTAAGCGGGGACACTGAAGCTTTCTTT. It is translated as CASSLSGDTEAFF.